This record concerns one TCR beta chain sequence. Its antigen is not identified. Vbeta (60) and Jbeta (13) primers were used in the PCR. Generated by immunoSEQ multiplex PCR, the TCRdb table keeps only in-frame clones and is missing some. The sample has 100,000 to 150,000 clones; about a sixth are singletons. The source of the sample is a study of cytomegalovirus exposure and HLA in healthy donors. On the study more broadly: The early release's HLA-typed donors yielded approximately 82 million unique TCRs.

Notes on the study in general: The study carried out a later analysis of TCR beta sequences. It associated 15,000 to 20,000 of them with specific HLA alleles at a false discovery rate of 0.05. Reported findings show TCR beta sequences accurately forecast HLA-A and HLA-B alleles in most subjects.

Source material: PBMCs. This sequence originates from a female donor in good health and CMV-seropositive.

The CDR3 DNA follows: TGTGCCAGCAGCCCCCTGAGAGGGAAGTATGGCTACACCTTC. Translation gives CASSPLRGKYGYTF. The chain couples TRBV7-8 to TRBJ1-2; the D is unclear. V was pared by 5 bases and J by 5 bases, with 15 bases between. Germline CDR1 is SGHVS and CDR2 is FQNEAQ. The CDR3 length is 14 residues.